Detailed here is one TCR beta chain. There is no known antigen for this receptor. Base quality data are lacking; no much larger clone is found one base away. The library was made by the immunoSEQ multiplex PCR assay. Per the authors' processing: Repertoires were summarized in terms of richness and clonality, and significantly expanded and contracted clones between pre- and post-therapy samples were identified. Drawn from immuneACCESS, this table holds only the in-frame rearrangements with V and J called that TCRdb kept. Clones are partly lost; checked studies trace under half to an unresolved V gene and leave the rest unexplained. V, J and clone size are taken as reported in that table, and D and trimming were inferred from the DNA itself. The sample table contains approximately 13,000 clones; only one count was recorded for 55% to 70% of them. The ten biggest clones cover 25% of the sample. The CDR1 and CDR2 encoded by the germline V gene (reference sequence) are GTSNPN and SVGIG. Counted from cysteine to phenylalanine, this CDR3 has 14 amino acids. Of the read, only the CDR3 DNA is kept; its 42 bases are in frame from base 1. V is shortened by 4 bases, J by 5 bases, and the region joining them spans 17 bases.

The entry originates in a study of neoadjuvant nivolumab and ipilimumab in lung cancer (dated by TCRdb to about 2020). Background for the entire study: Nivolumab was administered intravenously at 3 mg/kg on days 1, 15 and 29, and in the combination arm ipilimumab 1 mg/kg was added on day 1 only. The trial treated approximately 46 patients with operable NSCLC: some 23 were randomized to nivolumab monotherapy and around 20 to nivolumab plus ipilimumab. TCR repertoires were compared between pretherapy (baseline) peripheral blood and tumors resected at surgery after neoadjuvant immune checkpoint blockade. The major pathologic response (MPR) rate in the intention-to-treat population in each study arm was designated as the primary trial endpoint. Seven patients had matched pretherapy and resected tumor pairs analyzed, with four treated with nivolumab and three with nivolumab plus ipilimumab. Results the study describes overall, beyond this receptor: Pretherapy blood TCR richness correlated positively with richness in tumors resected after neoadjuvant therapy (Spearman R of about 0.82). From pretherapy to surgery, tumor T-cell richness and clonality increased in three of three dual-therapy tumors but in only two of four nivolumab-treated tumors. There was no significant correlation between TCR clonality and pathologic tumor regression, and just a single major-pathologic-response sample was available for the clonality-regression analysis. Greater TCR richness and clonality were observed in resected tumors than in tumor-adjacent uninvolved lung, and increases were observed in more dual-therapy-treated tumors. A small number of samples underwent TCR sequencing.

The time point tag for this specimen amounts to: at surgical resection after neoadjuvant nivolumab +/- ipilimumab. Samples came from the phase 2 randomized NEOSTAR trial, which tested neoadjuvant nivolumab or nivolumab plus ipilimumab followed by surgery in operable NSCLC. Sequences were derived from peripheral blood, sampled after neoadjuvant nivolumab, alone or with ipilimumab, at or shortly before surgery. This TCR was recovered from an adult with non-small cell lung cancer. The chain couples TRBV30 to TRBJ2-5, with the D gene not confidently named. The DNA is TGTGCCTGGAACCCCCTAGACTCCGGGGAGACCCAGTACTTC. Translated, this gives CAWNPLDSGETQYF.